A single sample gave rise to the 2 T cell receptor beta chains below, sequenced in a study of T cell responses to AZD1222 COVID-19 vaccine. The assay was immunoSEQ multiplex PCR, and TCRdb's table has in-frame clones only and misses some. The table shows about 120,000 clones, with about 90% occurring only once. The specimen was peripheral blood, collected on day 0 of AZD1222 vaccination. The receptors originated from an adult in good health.

The genes are TRBV16 and TRBJ1-1; D is uncertain. The CDR3 extends over 14 amino acids. The V gene's germline CDR1 is KGHSY and CDR2 FQNENV. V dropped 4 bases and J dropped 1 base, with 10 bases sitting between them. CDR3 protein: CASSRPGQNTEAFF. In nucleotides, the CDR3 is TGTGCCAGCAGCCGACCAGGCCAGAACACTGAAGCTTTCTTT. Combining the CDR3 with reference TRBV16 and TRBJ1-1 gives the whole variable domain GEEVAQTPKHLVRGEGQKAKLYCAPIKGHSYVFWYQQVLKNEFKFLISFQNENVFDETGMPKERFSAKCLPNSPCSLEIQATKLEDSAVYFCASSRPGQNTEAFFGQGTRLTVV.

The chain has TRBV4-1 and TRBJ1-6; tentative D call: TRBD1 (6 bases). The germline V gene encodes CDR1 MGHRA and CDR2 YSYEKL. Trimming cost V 2 bases and J 7 bases, with 18 bases left between them. The CDR3 totals 17 residues. The CDR3 DNA follows: TGCGCCAGCAGCCAACAAATACAAGGGGGATTGAATTCACCCCTCCACTTT. Amino acid sequence: CASSQQIQGGLNSPLHF.